This TCR beta chain was sequenced in a study of blood T cell repertoires in COVID-19. In germline, CDR1 is SQVTM, CDR2 ANQGSEA. The CDR3 is 14 residues long. V shed 7 bases, J shed 8 bases, and the junction held 8 bases outside the gene matches. Per the original data handling: By means of reference gene primer amplification, nucleated cell counts were estimated. Clones were read by immunoSEQ multiplex PCR, and TCRdb kept only the in-frame ones, dropping some. V, J and clone size were drawn from that table, and D and trimming were deduced from the DNA. Among about 220,000 clones, 65% to 85% were seen once, and the ten largest hold about 6.6%.

The sample taken for sequencing was PBMCs or T cells enriched from blood (not recorded which). The source of this sequence is a woman aged 40-49 years who had recovered from COVID-19. The chain has TRBV29-1 and TRBJ2-1, with 13 nucleotides matching TRBD2. CDR3 coding DNA: TGCAGCGGTTTACTAGCGGGAGGGCGGTATGAGCAGTTCTTC. The encoded protein is CSGLLAGGRYEQFF.